This T cell receptor (beta chain) was recovered during a study of cytomegalovirus exposure and HLA in healthy donors. Overall study context: Earlier sequencing of some 170 million T cells yielded fewer than 140 million unique TCR beta sequences. Study-wide points: Owing to their indistinguishability, certain V segments, notably TRBV6-2 and TRBV6-3, were excluded. For most TCR sequences rarity was the rule, although some public TCRs occurred in many donors.

With respect to this clone: Its antigen is still unknown.

J gave up 1 base and V 4 bases, and 6 bases lay outside the gene matches. Germline V CDR1 and CDR2: SNHLY, FYNNEI. This CDR3 is 16 amino acids long. 13 Jbeta primers and 60 Vbeta primers were used for the PCR. Repertoires were generated with immunoSEQ multiplex PCR, while TCRdb's copy carries only in-frame clones and drops some. Among more than 150,000 clones listed, more than 65% were seen once. The chain has TRBV2 and TRBJ2-3, with 9 bases that match TRBD2. The sequence was collected from a woman younger than 45 in good health and CMV-seropositive. The sequenced sample was PBMCs. The CDR3 loop is CASSALASGGTDTQYF. In DNA form, the CDR3 reads TGTGCCAGCAGTGCTCTGGCTAGCGGGGGCACAGATACGCAGTATTTT.